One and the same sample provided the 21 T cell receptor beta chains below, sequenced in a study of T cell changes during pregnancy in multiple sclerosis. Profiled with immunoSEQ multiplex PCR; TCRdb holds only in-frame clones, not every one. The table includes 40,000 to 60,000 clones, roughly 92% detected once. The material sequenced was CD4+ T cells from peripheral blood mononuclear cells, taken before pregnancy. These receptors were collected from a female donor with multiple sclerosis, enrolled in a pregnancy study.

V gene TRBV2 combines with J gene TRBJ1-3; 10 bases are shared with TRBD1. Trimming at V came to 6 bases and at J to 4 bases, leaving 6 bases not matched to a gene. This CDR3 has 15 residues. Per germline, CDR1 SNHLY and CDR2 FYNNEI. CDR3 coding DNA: TGTGCCAGCAGCTCCGGGACAGGGGCGGGAAACACCATATATTTT. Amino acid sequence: CASSSGTGAGNTIYF.

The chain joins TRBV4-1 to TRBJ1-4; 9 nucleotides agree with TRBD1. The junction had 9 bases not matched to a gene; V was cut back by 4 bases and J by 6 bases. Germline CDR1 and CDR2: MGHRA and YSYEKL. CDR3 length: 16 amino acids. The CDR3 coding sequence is TGCGCCAGCAGCCCCCTGGGGGGACAGGGACATGAAAAACTGTTTTTT. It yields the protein CASSPLGGQGHEKLFF.

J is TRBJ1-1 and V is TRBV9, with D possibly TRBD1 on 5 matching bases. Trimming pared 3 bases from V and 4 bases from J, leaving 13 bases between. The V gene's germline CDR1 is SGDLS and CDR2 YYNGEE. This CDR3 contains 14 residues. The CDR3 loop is CASSARGGSTEAFF. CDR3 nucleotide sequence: TGTGCCAGCAGCGCCCGGGGGGGGTCCACTGAAGCTTTCTTT. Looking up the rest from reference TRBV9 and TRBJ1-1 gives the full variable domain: DSGVTQTPKHLITATGQRVTLRCSPRSGDLSVYWYQQSLDQGLQFLIQYYNGEERAKGNILERFSAQQFPDLHSELNLSSLELGDSALYFCASSARGGSTEAFFGQGTRLTVV.

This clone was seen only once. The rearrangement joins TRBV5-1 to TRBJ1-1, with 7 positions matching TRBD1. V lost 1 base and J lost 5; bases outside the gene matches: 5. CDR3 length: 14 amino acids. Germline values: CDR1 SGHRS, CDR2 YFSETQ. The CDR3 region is CASSLWAGGTEAFF. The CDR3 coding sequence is TGCGCCAGCAGCTTGTGGGCAGGGGGGACTGAAGCTTTCTTT.

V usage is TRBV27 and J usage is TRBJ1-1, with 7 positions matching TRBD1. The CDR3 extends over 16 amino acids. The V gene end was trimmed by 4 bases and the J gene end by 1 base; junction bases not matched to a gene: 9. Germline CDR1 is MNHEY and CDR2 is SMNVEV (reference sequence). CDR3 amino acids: CASSSRTGRWNTEAFF. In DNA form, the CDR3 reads TGTGCCAGCAGTTCCCGGACAGGTAGGTGGAACACTGAAGCTTTCTTT.

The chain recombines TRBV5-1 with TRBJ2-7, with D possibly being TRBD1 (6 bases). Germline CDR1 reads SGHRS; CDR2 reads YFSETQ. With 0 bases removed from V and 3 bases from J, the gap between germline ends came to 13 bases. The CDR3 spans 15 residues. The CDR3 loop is CASSLGLQGYYEQYF. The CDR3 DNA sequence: TGCGCCAGCAGCTTGGGTCTACAGGGCTACTACGAGCAGTACTTC.

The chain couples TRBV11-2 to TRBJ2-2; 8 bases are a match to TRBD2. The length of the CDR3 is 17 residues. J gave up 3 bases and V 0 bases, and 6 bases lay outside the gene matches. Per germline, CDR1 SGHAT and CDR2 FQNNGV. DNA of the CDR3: TGTGCCAGCAGCTTAGATGCGGAGCGGGAGTACACCGGGGAGCTGTTTTTT. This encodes CASSLDAEREYTGELFF.

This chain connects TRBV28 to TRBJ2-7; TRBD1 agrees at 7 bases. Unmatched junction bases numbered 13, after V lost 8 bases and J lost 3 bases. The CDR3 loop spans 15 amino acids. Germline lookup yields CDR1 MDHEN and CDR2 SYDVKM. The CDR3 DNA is TGTGCCAGCCGAGGAGCCGGGACAGCCGACTACGAGCAGTACTTC. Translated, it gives CASRGAGTADYEQYF.

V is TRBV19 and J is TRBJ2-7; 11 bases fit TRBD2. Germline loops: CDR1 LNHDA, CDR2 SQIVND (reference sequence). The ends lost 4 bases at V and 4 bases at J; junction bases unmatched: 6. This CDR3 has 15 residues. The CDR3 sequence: CASSTIAGGPYEQYF. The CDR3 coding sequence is TGTGCCAGTAGTACTATAGCGGGAGGGCCTTACGAGCAGTACTTC.

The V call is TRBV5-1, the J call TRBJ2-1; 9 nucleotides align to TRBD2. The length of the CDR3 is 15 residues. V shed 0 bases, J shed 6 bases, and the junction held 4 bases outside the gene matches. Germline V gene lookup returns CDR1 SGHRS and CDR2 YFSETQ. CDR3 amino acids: CASSLGLAEINEQFF. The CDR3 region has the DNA TGCGCCAGCAGCTTGGGACTAGCGGAAATCAATGAGCAGTTCTTC.

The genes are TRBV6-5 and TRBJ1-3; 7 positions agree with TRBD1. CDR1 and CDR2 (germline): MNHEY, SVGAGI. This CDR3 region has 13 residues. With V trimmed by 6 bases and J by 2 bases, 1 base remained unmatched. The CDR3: CASSDRAGNTIYF. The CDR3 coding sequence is TGTGCCAGCAGCGACAGGGCTGGAAACACCATATATTTT.

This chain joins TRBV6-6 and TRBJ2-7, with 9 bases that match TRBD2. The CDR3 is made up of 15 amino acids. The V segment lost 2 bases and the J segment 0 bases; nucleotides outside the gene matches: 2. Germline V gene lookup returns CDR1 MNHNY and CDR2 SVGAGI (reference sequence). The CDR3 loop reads CASSYPSGTSYEQYF. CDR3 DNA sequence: TGTGCCAGCAGTTACCCTAGCGGGACCTCCTACGAGCAGTACTTC.

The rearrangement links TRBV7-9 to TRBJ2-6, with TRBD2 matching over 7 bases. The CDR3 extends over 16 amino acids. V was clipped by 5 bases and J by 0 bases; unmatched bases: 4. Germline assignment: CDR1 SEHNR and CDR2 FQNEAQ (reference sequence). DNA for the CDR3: TGTGCCAGCAGCAATTGGGGGGGCTCTGGGGCCAACGTCCTGACTTTC. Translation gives CASSNWGGSGANVLTF.

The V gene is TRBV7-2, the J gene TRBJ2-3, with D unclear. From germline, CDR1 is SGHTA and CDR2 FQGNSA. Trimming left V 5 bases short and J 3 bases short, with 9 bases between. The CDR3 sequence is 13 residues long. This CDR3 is CASSRSPTDTQYF. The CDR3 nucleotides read TGTGCCAGCAGCCGGTCTCCGACAGATACGCAGTATTTT. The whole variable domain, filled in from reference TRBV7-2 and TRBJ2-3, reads GAGVSQSPSNKVTEKGKDVELRCDPISGHTALYWYRQSLGQGLEFLIYFQGNSAPDKSGLPSDRFSAERTGGSVSTLTIQRTQQEDSAVYLCASSRSPTDTQYFGPGTRLTVL.

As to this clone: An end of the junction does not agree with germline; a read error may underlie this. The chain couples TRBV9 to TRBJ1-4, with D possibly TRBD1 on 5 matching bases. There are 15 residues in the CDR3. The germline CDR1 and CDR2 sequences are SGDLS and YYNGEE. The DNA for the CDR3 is TGTGCCAGCTCCTACCGGGGGGGGTTCAATGGAAAACTGTTTTTT. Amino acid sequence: CASSYRGGFNGKLFF.

DNA of the CDR3: TGTGCCAGCAGTTATTGGCAGGGGGGCGAGCAGTACTTC. Its translation is CASSYWQGGEQYF. The chain carries TRBV6-5 and TRBJ2-7; possibly TRBD1 for D (7 bases). Looked up from germline, CDR1 is MNHEY and CDR2 is SVGAGI. The CDR3 has 13 amino acids. The ends were cut back, 3 bases at V and 6 bases at J, with 12 bases in the middle.

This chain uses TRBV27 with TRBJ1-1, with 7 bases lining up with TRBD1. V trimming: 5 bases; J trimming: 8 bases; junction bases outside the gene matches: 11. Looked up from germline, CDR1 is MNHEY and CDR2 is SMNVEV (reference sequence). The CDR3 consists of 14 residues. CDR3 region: CASSVTQGRGEAFF. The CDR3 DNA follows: TGTGCCAGCAGTGTGACACAGGGGCGGGGAGAAGCTTTCTTT.

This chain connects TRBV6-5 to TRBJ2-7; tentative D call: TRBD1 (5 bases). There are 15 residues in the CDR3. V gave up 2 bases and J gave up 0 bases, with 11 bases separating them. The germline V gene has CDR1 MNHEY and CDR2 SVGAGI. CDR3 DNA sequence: TGTGCCAGCAGTTACGGTTCAGGGCCCTCCTACGAGCAGTACTTC. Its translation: CASSYGSGPSYEQYF.

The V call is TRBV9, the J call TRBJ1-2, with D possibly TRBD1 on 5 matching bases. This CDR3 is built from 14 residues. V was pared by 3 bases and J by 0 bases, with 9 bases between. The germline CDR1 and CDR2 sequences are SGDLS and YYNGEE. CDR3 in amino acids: CASSAGHTNYGYTF. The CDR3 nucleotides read TGTGCCAGCAGCGCAGGACATACTAACTATGGCTACACCTTC.

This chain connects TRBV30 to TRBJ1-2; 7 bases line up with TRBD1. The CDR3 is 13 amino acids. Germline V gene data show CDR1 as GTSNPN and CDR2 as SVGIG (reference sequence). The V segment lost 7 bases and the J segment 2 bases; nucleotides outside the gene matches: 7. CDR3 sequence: CASLTGLNYGYTF. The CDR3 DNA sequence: TGTGCCTCCTTGACAGGGTTGAACTATGGCTACACCTTC.

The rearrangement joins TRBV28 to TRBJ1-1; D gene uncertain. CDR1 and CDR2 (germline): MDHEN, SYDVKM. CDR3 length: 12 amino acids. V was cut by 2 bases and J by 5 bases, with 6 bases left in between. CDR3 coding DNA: TGTGCCAGCAGTTTAGGCAGTACTGAAGCTTTCTTT. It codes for CASSLGSTEAFF. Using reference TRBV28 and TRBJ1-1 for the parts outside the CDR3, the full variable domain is DVKVTQSSRYLVKRTGEKVFLECVQDMDHENMFWYRQDPGLGLRLIYFSYDVKMKEKGDIPEGYSVSREKKERFSLILESASTNQTSMYLCASSLGSTEAFFGQGTRLTVV.